The 7 T cell receptor beta chains below were found in one sample sequenced in a study of regulatory T cells in long-lasting Graves disease. For TCR beta, libraries came from iRepertoire HTBI primers and Arm-PCR of CDR3 regions. TCRdb re-called the multiplex PCR reads through MiXCR, storing one row per CDR3 protein. The data contain about 320,000 distinct CDR3 sequences, 18% of them singletons. Time point indicated: newly diagnosed GD, antithyroid drugs for less than 3 months. PBMCs were the source of the RNA used for TCR sequencing. The material was peripheral blood mononuclear cells (PBMCs), obtained at new diagnosis, from a patient treated with antithyroid drugs. The source is a female donor with Graves disease.

To note about this clonotype: This likely reflects a read error, since a far larger clone is one base away. This chain uses TRBV7-9 with TRBJ2-7; 9 bases are a match to TRBD2. Germline loops: CDR1 SEHNR, CDR2 FQNEAQ (reference sequence). The CDR3 extends over 15 amino acids. CDR3 protein: CANSLVVAGAYEQYF. The CDR3 DNA reads TGTGCCAACAGCTTAGTCGTAGCGGGAGCCTACGAGCAGTACTTC.

This clonotype was detected once. V and J are TRBV20-1 and TRBJ2-2; 7 bases are a match to TRBD2. CDR3 size: 13 residues. In germline, CDR1 is DFQATT, CDR2 SNEGSKA (reference sequence). J was trimmed by 4 bases and V by 3 bases; bases with no gene match: 2. DNA for the CDR3: TGCAGTGCTAGGGGGACTACCACCGGGGAGCTGTTTTTT. It translates to CSARGTTTGELFF.

This clonotype was seen ten or more times. This chain joins TRBV11-3 and TRBJ1-6; D uncertain. Germline CDR1 is SGHNT and CDR2 is YENEEA. V was pared by 0 bases and J by 1 base, with 7 bases between. The CDR3 is 16 residues long. This CDR3 reads CASSLDGGSYNSPLHF. CDR3 bases: TGTGCCAGCAGCTTAGATGGCGGGTCCTATAATTCACCCCTCCACTTT. The full variable domain, its missing parts supplied by reference TRBV11-3 and TRBJ1-6, is EAGVVQSPRYKIIEKKQPVAFWCNPISGHNTLYWYLQNLGQGPELLIRYENEEAVDDSQLPKDRFSAERLKGVDSTLKIQPAELGDSAVYLCASSLDGGSYNSPLHFGNGTRLTVT.

This clonotype was observed many times. The chain carries TRBV6-2 or TRBV6-3 and TRBJ2-3; possibly TRBD1 for D (6 bases). CDR1 and CDR2 (germline): MNHEY, SVGEGT. Trimming took off 6 bases at V and 0 bases at J, with 13 bases between the two ends. The CDR3 covers 15 residues. CDR3 residues: CASRMTGASTDTQYF. CDR3 coding DNA: TGTGCCAGCAGAATGACAGGCGCTAGCACAGATACGCAGTATTTT.

This clonotype was picked up a small number of times. V gene TRBV29-1 combines with J gene TRBJ2-7; the D gene is possibly TRBD2 (5 bases). This CDR3 has 14 amino acids. Germline V lookup: CDR1 SQVTM, CDR2 ANQGSEA. The V and J ends lost 2 bases and 3 bases respectively, with 14 bases between them. Here the CDR3 reads CSVEWSGENYEQYF. The CDR3 coding sequence is TGCAGCGTTGAATGGTCCGGGGAAAACTACGAGCAGTACTTC.

This clonotype was seen repeatedly, ten times or more. The V call is TRBV28, the J call TRBJ1-2; no clear D gene. Trimming took 3 bases from V and 8 from J, leaving 13 bases between them. In germline, CDR1 is MDHEN, CDR2 SYDVKM. This CDR3 is 13 amino acids long. The CDR3 coding sequence is TGTGCCAGCAGTTTGTTGGCCGTGCGGGGCTACACCTTC. It specifies CASSLLAVRGYTF.

This clonotype was seen ten or more times. The chain combines TRBV10-1 with TRBJ2-5; D remains unclear. Trimming took off 6 bases at V and 2 bases at J, with 16 bases between the two ends. Looked up from germline, CDR1 is WNHNN and CDR2 is SYGVQD (reference sequence). CDR3 length: 15 residues. The CDR3 reads CASRVRRIWQETQYF. For the CDR3, the DNA is TGCGCCAGCAGGGTTCGACGGATATGGCAAGAGACCCAGTACTTC.